What follows describes a single T cell receptor beta chain. The CDR3 consists of 12 residues. Trimming cost V 0 bases and J 10 bases, with 4 bases left between them. The V gene's germline CDR1 is SGHAT and CDR2 FQNNGV. Repertoires were generated with immunoSEQ multiplex PCR, while TCRdb's copy carries only in-frame clones and drops some. The table has around 330,000 clones, around 90% seen once. This sample is part of a study of blood T cell repertoires in COVID-19. This TCR was sampled from a woman between 18 and 29 years old who had recovered from COVID-19. The sequenced sample consisted of PBMCs or T cells enriched from blood (not recorded which). J is TRBJ1-6 and V is TRBV11-2; no clear D. In nucleotides, the CDR3 is TGTGCCAGCAGCTTAGATCTCTCACCCCTCCACTTT. Protein sequence: CASSLDLSPLHF.